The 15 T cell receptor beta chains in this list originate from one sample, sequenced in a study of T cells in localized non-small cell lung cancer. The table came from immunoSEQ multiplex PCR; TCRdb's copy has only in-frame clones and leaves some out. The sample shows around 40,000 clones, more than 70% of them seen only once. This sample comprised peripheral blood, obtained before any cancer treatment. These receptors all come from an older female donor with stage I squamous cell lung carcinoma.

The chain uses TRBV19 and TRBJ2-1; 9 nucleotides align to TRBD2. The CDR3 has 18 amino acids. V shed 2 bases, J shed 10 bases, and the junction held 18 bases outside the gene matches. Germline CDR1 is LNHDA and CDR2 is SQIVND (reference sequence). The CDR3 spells CASSISVAGAPPDGEQFF. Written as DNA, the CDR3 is TGTGCCAGTAGTATATCGGTAGCGGGAGCGCCACCCGACGGGGAGCAGTTCTTC.

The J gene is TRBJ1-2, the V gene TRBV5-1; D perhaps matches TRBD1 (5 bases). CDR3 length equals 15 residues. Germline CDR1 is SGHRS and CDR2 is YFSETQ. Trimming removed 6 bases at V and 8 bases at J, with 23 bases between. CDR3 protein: CASTQDTSGSRGYTF. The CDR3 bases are TGCGCCAGCACCCAGGACACCTCGGGCTCTCGGGGCTACACCTTC.

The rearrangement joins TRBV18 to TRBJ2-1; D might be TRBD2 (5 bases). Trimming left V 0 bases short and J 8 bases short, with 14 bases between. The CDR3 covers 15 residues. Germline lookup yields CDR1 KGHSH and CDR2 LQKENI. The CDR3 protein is CASSPPGSAQHEQFF. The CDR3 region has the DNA TGTGCCAGCTCACCACCCGGTAGCGCCCAGCATGAGCAGTTCTTC. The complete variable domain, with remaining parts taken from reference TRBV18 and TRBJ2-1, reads NAGVMQNPRHLVRRRGQEARLRCSPMKGHSHVYWYRQLPEEGLKFMVYLQKENIIDESGMPKERFSAEFPKEGPSILRIQQVVRGDSAAYFCASSPPGSAQHEQFFGPGTRLTVL.

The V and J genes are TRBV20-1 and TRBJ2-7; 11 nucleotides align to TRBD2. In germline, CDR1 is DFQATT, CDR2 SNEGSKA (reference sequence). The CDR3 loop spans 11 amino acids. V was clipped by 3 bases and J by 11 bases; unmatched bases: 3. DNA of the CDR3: TGCAGTGCTAGTAGCGGGAGGGTGAAGTACTTC. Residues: CSASSGRVKYF.

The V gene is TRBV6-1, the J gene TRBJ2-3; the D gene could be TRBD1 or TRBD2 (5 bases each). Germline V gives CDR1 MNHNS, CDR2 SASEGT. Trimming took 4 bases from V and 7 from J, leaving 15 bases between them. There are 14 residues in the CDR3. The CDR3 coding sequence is TGTGCCAGCAGTGGAGAGGGGAGCACGAATACGCAGTATTTT. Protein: CASSGEGSTNTQYF.

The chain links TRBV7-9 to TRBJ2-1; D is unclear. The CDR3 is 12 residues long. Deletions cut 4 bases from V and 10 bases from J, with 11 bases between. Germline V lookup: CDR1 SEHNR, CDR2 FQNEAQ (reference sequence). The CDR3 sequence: CASSSTAGEQFF. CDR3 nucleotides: TGTGCCAGCAGCTCGACCGCAGGAGAGCAGTTCTTC.

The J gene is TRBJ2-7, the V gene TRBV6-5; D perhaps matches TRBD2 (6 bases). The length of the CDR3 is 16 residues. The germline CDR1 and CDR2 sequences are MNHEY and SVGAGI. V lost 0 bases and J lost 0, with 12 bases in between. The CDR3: CASSYSLAMSSYEQYF. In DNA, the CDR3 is TGTGCCAGCAGTTACTCTCTAGCGATGAGCTCCTACGAGCAGTACTTC.

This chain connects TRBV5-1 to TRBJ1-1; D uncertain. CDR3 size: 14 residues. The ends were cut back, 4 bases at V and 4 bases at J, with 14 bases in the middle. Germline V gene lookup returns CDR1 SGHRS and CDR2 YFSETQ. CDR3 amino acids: CASSQEKTGTEAFF. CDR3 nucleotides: TGCGCCAGCAGCCAGGAAAAGACGGGCACTGAAGCTTTCTTT.

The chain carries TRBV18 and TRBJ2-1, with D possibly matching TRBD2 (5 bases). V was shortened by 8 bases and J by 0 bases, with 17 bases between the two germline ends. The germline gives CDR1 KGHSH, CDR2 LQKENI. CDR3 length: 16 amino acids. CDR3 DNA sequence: TGTGCCAGCCACCTAAGGGTGGGGAGCTCCTACAATGAGCAGTTCTTC. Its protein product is CASHLRVGSSYNEQFF. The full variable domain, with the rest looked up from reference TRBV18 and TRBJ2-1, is NAGVMQNPRHLVRRRGQEARLRCSPMKGHSHVYWYRQLPEEGLKFMVYLQKENIIDESGMPKERFSAEFPKEGPSILRIQQVVRGDSAAYFCASHLRVGSSYNEQFFGPGTRLTVL.

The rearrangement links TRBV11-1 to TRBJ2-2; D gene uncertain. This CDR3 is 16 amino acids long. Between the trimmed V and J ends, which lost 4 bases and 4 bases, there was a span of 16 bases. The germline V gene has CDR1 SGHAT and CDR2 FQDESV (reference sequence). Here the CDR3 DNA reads TGTGCCAGCAGCTCCGCCAGGAGAGCGTCCACCGGGGAGCTGTTTTTT. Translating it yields CASSSARRASTGELFF.

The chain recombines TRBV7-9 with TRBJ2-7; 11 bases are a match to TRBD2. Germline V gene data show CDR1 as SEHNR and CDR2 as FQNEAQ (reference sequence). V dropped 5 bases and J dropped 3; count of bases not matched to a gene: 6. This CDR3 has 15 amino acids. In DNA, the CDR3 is TGTGCCAGCAGCCCTAGCGGGACTAGCGGCTACGAGCAGTACTTC. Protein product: CASSPSGTSGYEQYF.

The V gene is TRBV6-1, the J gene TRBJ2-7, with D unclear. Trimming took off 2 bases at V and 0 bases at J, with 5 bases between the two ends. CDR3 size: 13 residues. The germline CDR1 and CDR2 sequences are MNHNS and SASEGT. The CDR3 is CASSEWGSYEQYF. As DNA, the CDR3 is TGTGCCAGCAGTGAATGGGGCTCCTACGAGCAGTACTTC.

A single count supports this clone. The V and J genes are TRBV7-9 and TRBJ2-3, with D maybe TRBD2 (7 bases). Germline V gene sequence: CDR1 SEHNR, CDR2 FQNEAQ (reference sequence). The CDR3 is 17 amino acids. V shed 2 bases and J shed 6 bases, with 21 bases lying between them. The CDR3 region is CASSLLIGGGPVDTQYF. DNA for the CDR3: TGTGCCAGCAGCTTATTGATCGGCGGGGGCCCCGTGGATACGCAGTATTTT.

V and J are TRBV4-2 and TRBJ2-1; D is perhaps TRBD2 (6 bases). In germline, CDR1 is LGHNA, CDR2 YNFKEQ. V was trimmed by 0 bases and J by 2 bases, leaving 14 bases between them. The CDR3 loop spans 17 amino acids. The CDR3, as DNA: TGTGCCAGCAGCCAAGAGTTGGGTAGCGGAACCTACAATGAGCAGTTCTTC. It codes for CASSQELGSGTYNEQFF.

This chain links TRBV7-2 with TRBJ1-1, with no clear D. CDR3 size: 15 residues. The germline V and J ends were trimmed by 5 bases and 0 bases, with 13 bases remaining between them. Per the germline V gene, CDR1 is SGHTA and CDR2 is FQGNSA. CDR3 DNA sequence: TGTGCCAGCAGCCCTCCGGGCAGAATGAACACTGAAGCTTTCTTT. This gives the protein CASSPPGRMNTEAFF.